The 24 T cell receptor beta chains below all came from one sample that was sequenced in a study of cytomegalovirus exposure and HLA in healthy donors. 60 Vbeta and 13 Jbeta primers were used in PCR. Generated by immunoSEQ multiplex PCR, the TCRdb table keeps only in-frame clones and is missing some. The sample contains more than 15,000 clones, 75% of which appear only once. Sequenced: PBMCs. These receptor sequences come from a man in his late teens or twenties in good health and CMV-seronegative.

The V gene is TRBV4-3, the J gene TRBJ1-1; TRBD1 is a possible D gene (5 bases). V was trimmed by 2 bases and J by 5 bases, leaving 15 bases between them. This CDR3 contains 15 residues. The germline CDR1 and CDR2 sequences are LGHNA and YSLEER. This chain's CDR3 is CASSQTSGGRTEAFF. DNA of the CDR3: TGCGCCAGCAGCCAAACCTCGGGGGGAAGGACTGAAGCTTTCTTT.

The V and J genes are TRBV7-9 and TRBJ2-5, with D tentatively TRBD1 (6 bases). The CDR3 has 15 amino acids. Trimming left V 4 bases short and J 5 bases short, with 17 bases between. Looked up from germline, CDR1 is SEHNR and CDR2 is FQNEAQ (reference sequence). The CDR3, as DNA: TGTGCCAGCAGCTATGGGGACACGTCTCGGGAGACCCAGTACTTC. Protein sequence: CASSYGDTSRETQYF.

The chain combines TRBV7-6 with TRBJ2-7, with a weak D call TRBD1 (6 bases). This CDR3 spans 16 amino acids. Per the germline V gene, CDR1 is SGHVS and CDR2 is FNYEAQ. Trimming shortened V by 1 base and J by 0 bases, and 13 bases separated the two germline ends. CDR3: CASSLVAGANSYEQYF. CDR3 DNA sequence: TGTGCCAGCAGCTTAGTCGCAGGGGCGAACTCCTACGAGCAGTACTTC.

The chain combines TRBV30 with TRBJ1-5, with TRBD1 as a possible D gene (6 bases). Germline-derived CDR1 and CDR2 are GTSNPN and SVGIG (reference sequence). Trimming took off 5 bases at V and 3 bases at J, with 11 bases between the two ends. The CDR3 runs 13 residues. The CDR3 DNA is TGTGCCTGGCAAGGACAGCTCAATCAGCCCCAGCATTTT. Protein: CAWQGQLNQPQHF. The full variable domain, with the rest looked up from reference TRBV30 and TRBJ1-5, is SQTIHQWPATLVQPVGSPLSLECTVEGTSNPNLYWYRQAAGRGLQLLFYSVGIGQISSEVPQNLSASRPQDRQFILSSKKLLLSDSGFYLCAWQGQLNQPQHFGDGTRLSIL.

This sequence joins TRBV28 and TRBJ1-4, with D maybe TRBD1 (5 bases). The CDR3 loop spans 13 amino acids. Per germline, CDR1 MDHEN and CDR2 SYDVKM. Trimming cost V 6 bases and J 5 bases, with 10 bases left between them. The CDR3 spells CASRDGGNEKLFF. Here the CDR3 DNA reads TGTGCCAGCAGGGATGGGGGGAATGAAAAACTGTTTTTT.

This clone was counted a single time. This same CDR3 is encoded by further DNA sequences in the sample. The chain is built from TRBV7-6 and TRBJ2-1; 10 nucleotides line up with TRBD2. CDR1 SGHVS and CDR2 FNYEAQ come from the germline V gene. Trimming at V came to 2 bases and at J to 7 bases, leaving 5 bases not matched to a gene. The CDR3 covers 15 residues. The CDR3 loop reads CASSLSSGRFNEQFF. The CDR3 DNA reads TGTGCCAGCAGCTTAAGTAGCGGGAGGTTTAATGAGCAGTTCTTC.

This chain links TRBV30 with TRBJ2-2; D perhaps matches TRBD1 (6 bases). Germline loops: CDR1 GTSNPN, CDR2 SVGIG (reference sequence). V shed 0 bases and J shed 6 bases, with 8 bases lying between them. This CDR3 has 13 amino acids. CDR3 in amino acids: CAWSVQGPGELFF. Written as DNA, the CDR3 is TGTGCCTGGAGTGTACAGGGTCCCGGGGAGCTGTTTTTT.

V usage is TRBV10-1 and J usage is TRBJ2-3; D is uncertain. CDR3 size: 10 residues. CDR1 WNHNN and CDR2 SYGVQD come from the germline V gene (reference sequence). Trimming pared 5 bases from V and 6 bases from J, leaving 3 bases between. The CDR3 bases are TGCGCCAGCAGTTCGGATACGCAGTATTTT. Translating it yields CASSSDTQYF.

The chain recombines TRBV4-2 with TRBJ2-7; tentatively, D is TRBD1 (5 bases). V lost 0 bases and J lost 3, with 12 bases in between. This CDR3 contains 15 residues. Looked up from germline, CDR1 is LGHNA and CDR2 is YNFKEQ. In nucleotides, the CDR3 is TGTGCCAGCAGCCAAGATGTAGGCAGGGACTACGAGCAGTACTTC. Translating it yields CASSQDVGRDYEQYF.

The chain joins TRBV5-1 to TRBJ1-1; 9 bases match TRBD1. CDR1 SGHRS and CDR2 YFSETQ come from the germline V gene. Trimming took 4 bases from V and 6 from J; bases not matched to a gene: 7. This CDR3 comprises 14 residues. CDR3 sequence: CASSPRTGEAEAFF. DNA for the CDR3: TGCGCCAGCAGCCCCAGGACAGGGGAGGCTGAAGCTTTCTTT.

This clone was seen a few times. The chain combines TRBV6-1 with TRBJ2-7; D is possibly TRBD2 (5 bases). This CDR3 has 12 residues. Germline values: CDR1 MNHNS, CDR2 SASEGT. V was trimmed by 4 bases and J by 6 bases, leaving 10 bases between them. The CDR3 DNA reads TGTGCCAGCAGTGTTGACGGAGGCGAGCAGTACTTC. This translates into CASSVDGGEQYF.

The J gene is TRBJ2-2, the V gene TRBV29-1; 7 bases match TRBD2. Germline loops: CDR1 SQVTM, CDR2 ANQGSEA. The V and J ends lost 6 bases and 6 bases, in that order; junction bases with no gene match: 10. The CDR3 is made up of 14 amino acids. This chain's CDR3 is CSVGGDLRAGELFF. The DNA of the CDR3 is TGCAGCGTGGGAGGGGACCTGAGGGCCGGGGAGCTGTTTTTT.

J is TRBJ2-2 and V is TRBV5-1; TRBD1 might be the D (5 bases). V was pared by 1 base and J by 4 bases, with 8 bases between. Germline V gene lookup returns CDR1 SGHRS and CDR2 YFSETQ. The CDR3 has 14 amino acids. The CDR3 region has the DNA TGCGCCAGCAGCTTGCAAGGGGTCACCGGGGAGCTGTTTTTT. This translates into CASSLQGVTGELFF.

This chain joins TRBV9 and TRBJ1-2, with TRBD1 matching 9 bases. CDR1 is SGDLS and CDR2 is YYNGEE in the germline V gene. CDR3 length: 14 residues. After removal of 4 bases from V and 8 bases from J, the junction contained 9 bases not matched to a gene. CDR3 in DNA: TGTGCCAGCAGCCCTCAGGGACAGGGAAGCGGCTACACCTTC. It yields the protein CASSPQGQGSGYTF.

The V gene is TRBV5-4, the J gene TRBJ1-2; 12 bases line up with TRBD1. The J segment lost 2 bases and the V segment lost 4 bases, leaving 3 bases of the junction unmatched. Germline-derived CDR1 and CDR2 are SGHNT and YYREEE (reference sequence). This CDR3 region has 15 residues. CDR3 DNA sequence: TGTGCCAGCAGCGGGGGGACAGGGGGCAACTATGGCTACACCTTC. This codes for CASSGGTGGNYGYTF.

This clone is categorized as medium-sized. The chain uses TRBV10-3 and TRBJ1-5; the match to TRBD1 covers 7 bases. This CDR3 comprises 13 residues. With V trimmed by 6 bases and J by 4 bases, 3 bases remained unmatched. Germline CDR1 ENHRY, CDR2 SYGVKD. The CDR3 DNA reads TGTGCCATCAGGGGGACAGTTAATCAGCCCCAGCATTTT. Its protein product is CAIRGTVNQPQHF.

The V gene is TRBV29-1, the J gene TRBJ2-5; 8 bases map to TRBD1. J gave up 5 bases and V 6 bases, and 8 bases lay outside the gene matches. This CDR3 is built from 13 residues. Germline CDR1 is SQVTM and CDR2 is ANQGSEA. CDR3 loop: CSVEQGAGETQYF. The CDR3, as DNA: TGCAGCGTAGAGCAGGGGGCTGGCGAGACCCAGTACTTC.

The V gene is TRBV10-3, the J gene TRBJ2-7, with 7 bases matching TRBD2. This CDR3 contains 15 residues. The V segment lost 4 bases and the J segment 5 bases; nucleotides outside the gene matches: 11. The V gene's germline CDR1 is ENHRY and CDR2 SYGVKD. The DNA for the CDR3 is TGTGCCATCAGTGGATCGACAGACACTAGCGACGAGCAGTACTTC. Its translation: CAISGSTDTSDEQYF.

This chain connects TRBV6-1 to TRBJ1-5; D possibly corresponds to TRBD1 (6 bases). The length of the CDR3 is 14 residues. V was shortened by 7 bases and J by 5 bases, with 15 bases between the two germline ends. Per the germline V gene, CDR1 is MNHNS and CDR2 is SASEGT. In DNA, the CDR3 is TGTGCCAGCACTGGCAGGGGTACTGATCAGCCCCAGCATTTT. Its protein is CASTGRGTDQPQHF.

The chain joins TRBV30 to TRBJ1-5; perhaps TRBD1 as D (5 bases). CDR1 is GTSNPN and CDR2 is SVGIG in the germline V gene (reference sequence). The CDR3 extends over 15 amino acids. V gave up 0 bases and J gave up 1 base, with 10 bases separating them. CDR3 DNA: TGTGCCTGGAGTGTACTCCAGGGAAGCAATCAGCCCCAGCATTTT. It codes for CAWSVLQGSNQPQHF.

The chain uses TRBV6-5 and TRBJ2-2; D unclear. The V gene lost 8 bases and the J gene lost 6 bases, with 19 bases spanning the gap. The V gene's germline CDR1 is MNHEY and CDR2 SVGAGI. The CDR3 totals 15 residues. CDR3 bases: TGTGCCAGCCTTATAACAGTGGGTACGGCCGGGGAGCTGTTTTTT. Protein: CASLITVGTAGELFF.

The gene calls are TRBV7-2 and TRBJ1-2; no definite D call. There are 13 residues in the CDR3. CDR1 and CDR2 (germline): SGHTA, FQGNSA. Trimming left V 5 bases short and J 8 bases short, with 15 bases between. The CDR3 loop is CASSPGRGGGYTF. The CDR3 DNA reads as TGTGCCAGCAGCCCTGGCCGGGGAGGAGGCTACACCTTC.

This chain links TRBV13 with TRBJ1-2; 7 nucleotides agree with TRBD1. The length of the CDR3 is 14 residues. Per germline, CDR1 PRHDT and CDR2 FYEKMQ (reference sequence). V lost 6 bases, J lost 4 bases, and 8 bases stayed unmatched. The CDR3 sequence: CASRTGQDAYGYTF. CDR3 sequence (DNA): TGTGCCAGCAGGACAGGGCAGGACGCCTATGGCTACACCTTC. Looking up the rest from reference TRBV13 and TRBJ1-2 gives the full variable domain: AAGVIQSPRHLIKEKRETATLKCYPIPRHDTVYWYQQGPGQDPQFLISFYEKMQSDKGSIPDRFSAQQFSDYHSELNMSSLELGDSALYFCASRTGQDAYGYTFGSGTRLTVV.

This clone occurred a few times. The chain has TRBV15 and TRBJ1-4; possible D gene TRBD1, 5 bases. Trimming removed 1 base at V and 4 bases at J, with 7 bases between. Germline V gives CDR1 LNHNV, CDR2 YYDKDF (reference sequence). The CDR3 totals 14 residues. In DNA form, the CDR3 reads TGTGCCACCAGCAGAGGCCAGGGTAATGAAAAACTGTTTTTT. The encoded protein is CATSRGQGNEKLFF.